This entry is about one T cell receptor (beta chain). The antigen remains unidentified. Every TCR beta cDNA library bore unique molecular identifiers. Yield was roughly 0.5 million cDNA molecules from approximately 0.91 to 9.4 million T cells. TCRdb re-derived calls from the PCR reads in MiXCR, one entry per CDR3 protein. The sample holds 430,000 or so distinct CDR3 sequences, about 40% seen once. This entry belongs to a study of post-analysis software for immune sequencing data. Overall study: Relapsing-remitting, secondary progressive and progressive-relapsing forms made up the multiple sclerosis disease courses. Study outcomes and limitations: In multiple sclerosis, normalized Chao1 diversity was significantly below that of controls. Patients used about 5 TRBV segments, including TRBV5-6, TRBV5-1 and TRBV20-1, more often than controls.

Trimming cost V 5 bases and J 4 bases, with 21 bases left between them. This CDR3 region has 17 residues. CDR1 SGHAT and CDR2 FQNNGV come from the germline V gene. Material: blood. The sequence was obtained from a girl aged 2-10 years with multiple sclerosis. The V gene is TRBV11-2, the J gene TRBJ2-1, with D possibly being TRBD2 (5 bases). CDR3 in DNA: TGTGCCAGCAGCCCACCCCCGAGGGCTAGTTTTTACAATGAGCAGTTCTTC. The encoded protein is CASSPPPRASFYNEQFF.